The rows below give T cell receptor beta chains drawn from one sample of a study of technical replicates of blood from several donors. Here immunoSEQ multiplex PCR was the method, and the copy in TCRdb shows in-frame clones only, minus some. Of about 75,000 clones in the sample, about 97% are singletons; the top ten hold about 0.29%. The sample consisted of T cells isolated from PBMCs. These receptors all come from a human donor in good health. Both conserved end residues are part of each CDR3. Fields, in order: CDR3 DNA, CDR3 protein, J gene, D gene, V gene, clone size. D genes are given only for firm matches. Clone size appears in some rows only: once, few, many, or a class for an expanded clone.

DNA: TGTGCCAGCAGAGACAGGGAGCATGAGCAGTTCTTC
CDR3: CASRDREHEQFF
J: TRBJ2-1
D: TRBD1
V: TRBV6-5
size: -

DNA: TGTGCCAGCAGCGCCGGGACAGGGGACCAGCCCCAGCATTTT
CDR3: CASSAGTGDQPQHF
J: TRBJ1-5
D: TRBD1
V: TRBV6-4
size: -

DNA: TGTGCCAGCAGCTTAGAGGGCGGGCTGCACTCTGGGGCCAACGTCCTGACTTTC
CDR3: CASSLEGGLHSGANVLTF
J: TRBJ2-6
D: -
V: TRBV11-2
size: -

DNA: TGTGCCAGCTCCCCGGGACAGGAGGACTACGAGCAGTACTTC
CDR3: CASSPGQEDYEQYF
J: TRBJ2-7
D: TRBD1
V: TRBV18
size: once

DNA: TGTGCCAGCAGCGTGGACAGGGCTTCCGGGGAGCTGTTTTTT
CDR3: CASSVDRASGELFF
J: TRBJ2-2
D: TRBD1
V: TRBV6-6
size: -

DNA: TGTGCCAGCAGCCTAGGAGCTGGGGGCCATCAGCCCCAGCATTTT
CDR3: CASSLGAGGHQPQHF
J: TRBJ1-5
D: -
V: TRBV7-8
size: -

DNA: TGTGCCAGCAGCTCGTCAGATACGCAGTATTTT
CDR3: CASSSSDTQYF
J: TRBJ2-3
D: -
V: TRBV7-8
size: -

DNA: TGTGCCAGCAGTGACTTTCTAGGCTACACCTTC
CDR3: CASSDFLGYTF
J: TRBJ1-2
D: -
V: TRBV6-1
size: -

DNA: TGTGCCAGCAGCTTAGCGGGACAGGGGTCGGAGACCCAGTACTTC
CDR3: CASSLAGQGSETQYF
J: TRBJ2-5
D: TRBD1
V: TRBV7-8
size: -

DNA: TGCGCCAGCAGCGTAGAGGGTGCCACCGGGGAGCTGTTTTTT
CDR3: CASSVEGATGELFF
J: TRBJ2-2
D: -
V: TRBV5-1
size: -

DNA: TGTGCCTGGAGTGATGGGGGGGCGCCGGGGGCCAACGTCCTGACTTTC
CDR3: CAWSDGGAPGANVLTF
J: TRBJ2-6
D: -
V: TRBV30
size: -

DNA: TGTGCCAGCAGCTTAGCCAGCACCGGGGAGCTGTTTTTT
CDR3: CASSLASTGELFF
J: TRBJ2-2
D: -
V: TRBV11-3
size: -

DNA: TGTGCCAGCAAAGAGGGAATGGTAACTGGGGCCAACGTCCTGACTTTC
CDR3: CASKEGMVTGANVLTF
J: TRBJ2-6
D: -
V: TRBV28
size: -

DNA: TGTGCCAGCAGTGAAGGGCAGGGAGGGGAGACCCAGTACTTC
CDR3: CASSEGQGGETQYF
J: TRBJ2-5
D: TRBD2
V: TRBV6-1
size: -

DNA: TGTGCCAGCAGCCCTAGCGGGATCAACAATGAGCAGTTCTTC
CDR3: CASSPSGINNEQFF
J: TRBJ2-1
D: TRBD2
V: TRBV5-8
size: -

DNA: TGTGCCACCAGCAGGAGCCCCCGCGGCTACACCGGGGAGCTGTTTTTT
CDR3: CATSRSPRGYTGELFF
J: TRBJ2-2
D: -
V: TRBV15
size: once

DNA: TGCGCCAGCAGAAAAGCGGGAGGGAAACTGAACGAGCAGTACTTC
CDR3: CASRKAGGKLNEQYF
J: TRBJ2-7
D: TRBD2
V: TRBV5-1
size: -

DNA: TGTGCCAGTAGTATGGACCTAGCGGGAGATACGCAGTATTTT
CDR3: CASSMDLAGDTQYF
J: TRBJ2-3
D: TRBD2
V: TRBV19
size: -

DNA: TGCGCCAGCAGCCCAGGGAGGGCTGAAGCTTTCTTT
CDR3: CASSPGRAEAFF
J: TRBJ1-1
D: -
V: TRBV5-1
size: -

DNA: TGTGCCAGCAGCTCTTTCGGGGGCTACACCTTC
CDR3: CASSSFGGYTF
J: TRBJ1-2
D: -
V: TRBV5-6
size: once

DNA: TGTGCCACCTTAACCAGTCACTCTGGAAACACCATATATTTT
CDR3: CATLTSHSGNTIYF
J: TRBJ1-3
D: -
V: TRBV19
size: -

DNA: TGTGCCAGCAGTGAAGTTAGCGGGATCTACAATGAGCAGTTCTTC
CDR3: CASSEVSGIYNEQFF
J: TRBJ2-1
D: TRBD2
V: TRBV2
size: -

DNA: TGTGCCAGCAGAAGCGGGAGGGCCTACAATGAGCAGTTCTTC
CDR3: CASRSGRAYNEQFF
J: TRBJ2-1
D: TRBD2
V: TRBV27
size: -

DNA: TGTGCCAGCAGCTTACCGACAGGGAGCACTGAAGCTTTCTTT
CDR3: CASSLPTGSTEAFF
J: TRBJ1-1
D: TRBD1
V: TRBV7-2
size: -

DNA: TGTGCCAGCAGCTTAGTGTTGGGCGACAATGAGCAGTTCTTC
CDR3: CASSLVLGDNEQFF
J: TRBJ2-1
D: -
V: TRBV7-2
size: -

DNA: TGTGCCAGCAGAGGAGGACAGAACTACGAGCAGTACTTC
CDR3: CASRGGQNYEQYF
J: TRBJ2-7
D: -
V: TRBV6-1
size: -

DNA: TGTGCCAGCAGTACCGGACTGTACTATGGCTACACCTTC
CDR3: CASSTGLYYGYTF
J: TRBJ1-2
D: -
V: TRBV28
size: -

DNA: TGTGCCAGCGGATACTCAGGGGGCCCTGAAGCTTTCTTT
CDR3: CASGYSGGPEAFF
J: TRBJ1-1
D: TRBD1
V: TRBV6-5
size: -